This T cell receptor (beta chain) was sequenced for a study of blood T cells in healthy people across ages. Remarks on this clonotype: What it binds is unknown.

Study-wide points: Age advanced and TCR beta diversity per million T cells fell, roughly linearly. Diversity was estimated from one million T cells, and these estimates were considered underestimates.

Donors each provided 7.5 to 10 milliliters of peripheral blood. From germline, CDR1 is SQVTM and CDR2 ANQGSEA. The CDR3 is 15 amino acids. The V gene lost 4 bases and the J gene lost 2 bases, with 16 bases spanning the gap. Then a second PCR, running roughly 7 to 11 cycles, was carried out with a sample-barcoded 5' primer and a J-beta primer mix. Each single sample gave us at least 2.5 million CDR3-containing paired-end reads. TCRdb ran MiXCR on the 5' RACE reads and lists one entry per CDR3 protein. Among hundreds of thousands of distinct CDR3 sequences listed, about 25% were seen once. These sequences were also reported in another study, on T cells of mothers and their children.

The sequence was obtained from a boy aged 2 to 10 in good health. What was sequenced was blood. The chain employs TRBV29-1 and TRBJ2-3; a weak D match, TRBD1 (6 bases). The CDR3 DNA sequence: TGCAGCGTTGCATCTCGGCAGGGGAACACAGATACGCAGTATTTT. This encodes CSVASRQGNTDTQYF.